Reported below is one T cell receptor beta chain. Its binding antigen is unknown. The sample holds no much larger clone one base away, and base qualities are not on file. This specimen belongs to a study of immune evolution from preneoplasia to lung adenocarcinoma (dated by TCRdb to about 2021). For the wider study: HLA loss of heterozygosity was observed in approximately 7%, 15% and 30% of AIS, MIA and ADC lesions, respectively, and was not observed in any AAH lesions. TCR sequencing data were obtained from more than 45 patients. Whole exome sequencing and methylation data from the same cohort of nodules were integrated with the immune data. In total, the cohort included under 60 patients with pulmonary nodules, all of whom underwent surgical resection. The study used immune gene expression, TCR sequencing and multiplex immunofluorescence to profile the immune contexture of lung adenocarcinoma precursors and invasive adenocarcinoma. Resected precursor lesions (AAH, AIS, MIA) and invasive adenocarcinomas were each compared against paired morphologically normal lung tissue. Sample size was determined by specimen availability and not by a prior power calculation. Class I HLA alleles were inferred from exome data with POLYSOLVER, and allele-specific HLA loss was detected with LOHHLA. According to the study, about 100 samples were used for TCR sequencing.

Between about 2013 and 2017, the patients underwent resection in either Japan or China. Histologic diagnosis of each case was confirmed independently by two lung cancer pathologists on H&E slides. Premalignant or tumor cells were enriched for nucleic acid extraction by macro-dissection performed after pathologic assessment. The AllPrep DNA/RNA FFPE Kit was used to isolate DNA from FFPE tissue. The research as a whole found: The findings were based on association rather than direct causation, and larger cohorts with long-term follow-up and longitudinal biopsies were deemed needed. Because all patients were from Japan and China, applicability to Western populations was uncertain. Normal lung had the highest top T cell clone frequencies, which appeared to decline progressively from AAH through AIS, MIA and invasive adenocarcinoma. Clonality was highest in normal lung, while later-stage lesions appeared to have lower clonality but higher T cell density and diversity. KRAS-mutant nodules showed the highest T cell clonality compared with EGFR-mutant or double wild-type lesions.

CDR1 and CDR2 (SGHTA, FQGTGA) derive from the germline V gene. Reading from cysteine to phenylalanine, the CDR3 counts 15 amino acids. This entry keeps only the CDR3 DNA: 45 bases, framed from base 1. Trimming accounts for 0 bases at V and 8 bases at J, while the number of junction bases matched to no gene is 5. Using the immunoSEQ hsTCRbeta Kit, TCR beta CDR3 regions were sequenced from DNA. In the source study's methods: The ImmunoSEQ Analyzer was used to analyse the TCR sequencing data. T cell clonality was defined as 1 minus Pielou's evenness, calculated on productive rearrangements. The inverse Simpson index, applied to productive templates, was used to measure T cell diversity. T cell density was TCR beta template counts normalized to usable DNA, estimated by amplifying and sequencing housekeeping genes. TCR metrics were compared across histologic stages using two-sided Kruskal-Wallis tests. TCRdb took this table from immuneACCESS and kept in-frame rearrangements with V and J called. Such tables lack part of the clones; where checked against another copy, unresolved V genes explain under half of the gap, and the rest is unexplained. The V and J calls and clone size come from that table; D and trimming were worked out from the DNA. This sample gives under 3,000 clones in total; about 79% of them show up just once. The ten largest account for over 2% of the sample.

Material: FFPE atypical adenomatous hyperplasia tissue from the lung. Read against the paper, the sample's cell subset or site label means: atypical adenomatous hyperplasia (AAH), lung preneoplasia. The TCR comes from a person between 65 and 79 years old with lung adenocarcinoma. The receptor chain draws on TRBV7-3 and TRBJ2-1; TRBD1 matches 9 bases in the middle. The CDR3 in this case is CASSLTTGGIDEQFF. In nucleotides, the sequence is TGTGCCAGCAGCTTAACAACAGGGGGCATCGATGAGCAGTTCTTC.